Ten or more counts support the clone carrying this TCR beta chain. This specimen belongs to a study of T-cell memory formation after mild COVID-19. The CDR3 contains 18 residues. Germline CDR1 LGHNA, CDR2 YSLEER. Losses at the gene ends were 0 bases for V and 2 bases for J; bases not matched to a gene: 9. TCRdb reprocessed the 5' RACE reads with MiXCR, giving one entry per CDR3 protein. The sample has 580,000 or so distinct CDR3 sequences, roughly a sixth seen once. This receptor was taken from an adult woman who had mild COVID-19 (a few samples of this study predate the infection). Cell type and time point are not known. Sequenced sample: PBMCs or a T cell subset sorted from them (not recorded which). The chain couples TRBV4-3 to TRBJ2-5, with 10 bases matching TRBD2. The CDR3 region is CASSQDHRLAGAQETQYF. The CDR3 DNA reads as TGCGCCAGCAGCCAAGATCATAGGCTAGCGGGGGCTCAAGAGACCCAGTACTTC.